A selection of T cell receptor beta chains follows, all from one sample in a study of blood T cell repertoires in COVID-19. Using immunoSEQ multiplex PCR, the repertoire was profiled, and TCRdb retains in-frame clones only, with some absent. This repertoire shows some 200,000 clones, 75% to 90% found once; its top ten account for approximately 0.77%. Source material: PBMCs or T cells enriched from blood (not recorded which). The receptor source for this set is a woman under 30 who had recovered from COVID-19. The CDR3 runs from the conserved cysteine through the conserved F or W.

>17|TRBV6-2/TRBV6-3|TRBJ2-1
CASSYARTGRSYNEQFF
>15|TRBV12-5|TRBJ1-5
CASGPDRDDNQPQHF
>17|TRBV15|TRBJ1-3
CATSRDLSGVTGNTIYF
>12|TRBV29-1|TRBJ1-1
CSIYMSDTEAFF
>16|TRBV5-4|TRBJ2-5
CASSRGAGGAQETQYF
>10|TRBV5-1|TRBJ2-4
CAREKKTEYF
>13|TRBV19|TRBJ2-7
CASSWAGNYEQYF
>10|TRBV20-1|TRBJ1-1
CSATGTAYFF
>17|TRBV5-1|TRBJ1-1
CASSLEIGGVPRTEAFF
>14|TRBV5-1|TRBJ2-3
CASRGTGGTDTQYF
>17|TRBV11-2|TRBJ2-3
CASSSRLTGDSTDTQYF
>14|TRBV6-5|TRBJ2-7
CASRTGTGGYEQYF
>15|TRBV27|TRBJ2-2
CASSTLAGVTGELFF